The clone carrying this T cell receptor (beta chain) was found a few times. The source of the sample is a study of T-cell reconstitution after alpha-beta-depleted transplantation in children. Construction of the TCRbeta library involved unique molecular identifiers. TCRdb reprocessed the PCR reads via MiXCR and lists one record per CDR3 protein. Of about 610,000 distinct CDR3 sequences in the sample, roughly 10% were seen once. The source was PBMCs from the stem cell graft donor, collected from the stem cell graft. This receptor was taken from a human donor who donated a stem cell graft to a child with acute myeloid leukemia.

CDR3 sequence (DNA): TGTGCCAGCAGCCAAGATTGGGGAACGAACACCGGGGAGCTGTTTTTT. Translated, it gives CASSQDWGTNTGELFF. The chain recombines TRBV3-1 with TRBJ2-2; D gene ambiguous. The length of the CDR3 is 16 residues. Germline V gene lookup returns CDR1 LGHDT and CDR2 YNNKEL (reference sequence). V was trimmed by 0 bases and J by 0 bases, leaving 8 bases between them.